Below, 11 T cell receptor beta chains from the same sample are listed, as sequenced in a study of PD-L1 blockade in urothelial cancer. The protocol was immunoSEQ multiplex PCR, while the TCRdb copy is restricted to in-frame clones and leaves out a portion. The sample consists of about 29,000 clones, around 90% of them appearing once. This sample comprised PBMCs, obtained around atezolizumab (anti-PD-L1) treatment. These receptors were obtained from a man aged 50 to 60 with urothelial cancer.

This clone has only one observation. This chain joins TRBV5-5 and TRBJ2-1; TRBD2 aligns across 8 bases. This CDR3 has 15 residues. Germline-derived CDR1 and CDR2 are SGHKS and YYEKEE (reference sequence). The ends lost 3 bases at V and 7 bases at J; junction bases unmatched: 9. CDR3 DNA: TGTGCCAGCAGCTCGGGACTAGTTCGAGAAAATGAGCAGTTCTTC. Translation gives CASSSGLVRENEQFF.

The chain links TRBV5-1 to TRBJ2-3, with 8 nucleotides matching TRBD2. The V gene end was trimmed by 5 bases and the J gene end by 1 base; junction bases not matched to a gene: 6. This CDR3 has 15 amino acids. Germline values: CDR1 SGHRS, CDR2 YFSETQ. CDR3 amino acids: CASRKRELGTDTQYF. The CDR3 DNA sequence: TGCGCCAGCAGGAAGCGGGAGCTGGGCACAGATACGCAGTATTTT.

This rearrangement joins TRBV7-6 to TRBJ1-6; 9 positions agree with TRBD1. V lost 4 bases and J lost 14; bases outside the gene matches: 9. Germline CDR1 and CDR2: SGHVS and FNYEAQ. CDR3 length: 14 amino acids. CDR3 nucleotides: TGTGCCAGCAGCTCGGGACAGGGAAGTTGGTCCCTCCACTTT. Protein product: CASSSGQGSWSLHF.

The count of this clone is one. CDR3 residues: CASSFPTVMNTEAFF. DNA of the CDR3: TGTGCCAGCAGCTTTCCCACAGTGATGAACACTGAAGCTTTCTTT. J is TRBJ1-1 and V is TRBV11-2; D is uncertain. Per germline, CDR1 SGHAT and CDR2 FQNNGV. CDR3 size: 15 residues. Trimming took off 3 bases at V and 0 bases at J, with 11 bases between the two ends.

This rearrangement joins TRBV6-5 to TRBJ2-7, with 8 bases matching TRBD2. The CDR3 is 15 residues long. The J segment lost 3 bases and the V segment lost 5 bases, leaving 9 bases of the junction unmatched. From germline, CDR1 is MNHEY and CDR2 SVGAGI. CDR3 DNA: TGTGCCAGCAGTCAAACTAGCGGAGGGGTCTACGAGCAGTACTTC. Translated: CASSQTSGGVYEQYF.

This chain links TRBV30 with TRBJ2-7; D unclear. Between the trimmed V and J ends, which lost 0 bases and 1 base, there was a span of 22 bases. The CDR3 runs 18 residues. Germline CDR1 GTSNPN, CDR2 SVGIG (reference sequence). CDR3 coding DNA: TGTGCCTGGAGTGTCCGATCAGCCCCAATGGAGTGGTCCTACGAGCAGTACTTC. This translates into CAWSVRSAPMEWSYEQYF.

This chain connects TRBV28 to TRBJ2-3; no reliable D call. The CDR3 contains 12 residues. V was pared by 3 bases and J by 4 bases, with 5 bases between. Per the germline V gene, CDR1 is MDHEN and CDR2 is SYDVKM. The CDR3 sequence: CASSFTADTQYF. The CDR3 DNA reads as TGTGCCAGCAGTTTCACTGCAGATACGCAGTATTTT. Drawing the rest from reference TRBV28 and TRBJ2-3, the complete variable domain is DVKVTQSSRYLVKRTGEKVFLECVQDMDHENMFWYRQDPGLGLRLIYFSYDVKMKEKGDIPEGYSVSREKKERFSLILESASTNQTSMYLCASSFTADTQYFGPGTRLTVL.

The CDR3 here is CASKDAGTGNTIYF. The DNA for the CDR3 is TGTGCCAGCAAGGATGCGGGGACTGGAAACACCATATATTTT. The V and J genes are TRBV11-2 and TRBJ1-3; D gene unclear. The CDR3 totals 14 residues. V dropped 7 bases and J dropped 2 bases, with 12 bases sitting between them. The germline V gene has CDR1 SGHAT and CDR2 FQNNGV.

CDR3 sequence (DNA): TGTGCCAGCAGCTTAGGGACAGGGTTTTACACCGGGGAGCTGTTTTTT. It encodes CASSLGTGFYTGELFF. The chain carries TRBV11-3 and TRBJ2-2; 8 nucleotides match TRBD1. V shed 1 base, J shed 3 bases, and the junction held 4 bases outside the gene matches. CDR1 SGHNT and CDR2 YENEEA come from the germline V gene. The CDR3 runs to 16 residues.

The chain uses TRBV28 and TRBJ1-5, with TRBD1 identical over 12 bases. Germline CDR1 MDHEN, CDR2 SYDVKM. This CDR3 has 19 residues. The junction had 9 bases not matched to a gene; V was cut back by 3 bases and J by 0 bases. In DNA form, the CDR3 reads TGTGCCAGCAGTTTTGGGGGACAGGGGGCCCAATATAGCAATCAGCCCCAGCATTTT. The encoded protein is CASSFGGQGAQYSNQPQHF.

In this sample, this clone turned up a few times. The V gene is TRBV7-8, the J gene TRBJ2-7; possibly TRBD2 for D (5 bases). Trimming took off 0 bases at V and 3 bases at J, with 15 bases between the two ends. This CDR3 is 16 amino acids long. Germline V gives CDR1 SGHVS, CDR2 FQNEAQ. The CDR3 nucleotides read TGTGCCAGCAGCTTAGCGCGCTGGGGTGCGGGCTACGAGCAGTACTTC. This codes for CASSLARWGAGYEQYF.